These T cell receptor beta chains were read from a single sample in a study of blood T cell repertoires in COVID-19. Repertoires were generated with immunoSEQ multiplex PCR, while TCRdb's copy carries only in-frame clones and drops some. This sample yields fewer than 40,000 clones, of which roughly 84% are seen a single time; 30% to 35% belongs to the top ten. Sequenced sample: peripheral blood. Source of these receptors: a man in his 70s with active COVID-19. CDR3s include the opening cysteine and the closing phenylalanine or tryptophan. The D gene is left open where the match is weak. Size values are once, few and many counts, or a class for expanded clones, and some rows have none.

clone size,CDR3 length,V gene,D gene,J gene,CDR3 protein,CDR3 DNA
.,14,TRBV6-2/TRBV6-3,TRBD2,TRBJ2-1,CASSSGGLAHEQFF,TGTGCCAGCAGCTCAGGCGGACTAGCCCATGAGCAGTTCTTC
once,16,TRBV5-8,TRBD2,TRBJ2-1,CASSWVGNRLRGIGFF,TGTGCCAGCAGCTGGGTGGGGAACCGATTGCGGGGGATTGGGTTCTTC
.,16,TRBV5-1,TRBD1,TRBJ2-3,CASSRRQGGGADTQYF,TGCGCCAGCAGCCGGAGACAGGGGGGAGGTGCGGATACGCAGTATTTT
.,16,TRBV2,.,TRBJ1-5,CASRGTRAYSNQPQHF,TGTGCCAGCAGGGGGACACGCGCTTATAGCAATCAGCCCCAGCATTTT
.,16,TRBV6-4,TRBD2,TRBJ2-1,CASSEHGTSGSLEQFF,TGTGCCAGCAGTGAACATGGGACTAGCGGGAGTTTGGAGCAGTTCTTC
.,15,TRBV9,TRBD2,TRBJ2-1,CASSRLAGEHNEQFF,TGTGCCAGCAGCCGACTAGCGGGAGAGCACAATGAGCAGTTCTTC
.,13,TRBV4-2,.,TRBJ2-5,CASSQRYQETQYF,TGTGCCAGCAGCCAACGGTACCAAGAGACCCAGTACTTC
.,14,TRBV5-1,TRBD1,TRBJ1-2,CASRPTGGAYGYTF,TGCGCCAGCAGACCTACAGGGGGCGCGTATGGCTACACCTTC
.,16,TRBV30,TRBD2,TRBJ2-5,CAWKNSGLAGEETQYF,TGTGCCTGGAAAAATTCAGGACTAGCGGGAGAAGAGACCCAGTACTTC
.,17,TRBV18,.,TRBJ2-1,CASSPPRGSTLVIGQFF,TGTGCCAGCTCACCACCCAGAGGTAGTACGTTGGTTATAGGGCAGTTCTTC
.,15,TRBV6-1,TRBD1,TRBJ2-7,CASSERAGGLYEQYF,TGTGCCAGCAGTGAACGGGCAGGGGGTCTATACGAGCAGTACTTC
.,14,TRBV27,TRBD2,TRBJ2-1,CASRLAVPYNEQFF,TGTGCCAGCAGGCTAGCGGTGCCGTACAATGAGCAGTTCTTC
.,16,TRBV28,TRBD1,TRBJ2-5,CASRRDRASRGETQYF,TGTGCCAGCAGAAGGGACAGGGCTAGTCGGGGAGAGACCCAGTACTTC
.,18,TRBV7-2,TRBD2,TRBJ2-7,CASSPRQVPSGRATEQYF,TGTGCCAGCAGCCCACGACAGGTTCCTAGCGGGAGGGCCACCGAGCAGTACTTC
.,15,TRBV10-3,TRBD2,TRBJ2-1,CAISARTSGRDEQFF,TGTGCCATCAGTGCGCGGACTAGCGGGAGAGACGAGCAGTTCTTC
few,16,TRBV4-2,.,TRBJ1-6,CASSQDRGTGNSPLHF,TGTGCCAGCAGCCAAGATCGGGGGACTGGGAATTCACCCCTCCACTTT
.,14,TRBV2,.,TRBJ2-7,CASSASTESYEQYF,TGTGCCAGCAGTGCGTCGACAGAGTCCTACGAGCAGTACTTC
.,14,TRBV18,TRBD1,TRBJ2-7,CASSVGTGPYEQYF,TGTGCCAGCTCAGTAGGGACAGGGCCCTACGAGCAGTACTTC
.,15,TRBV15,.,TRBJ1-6,CATSFREIPNSPLHF,TGTGCCACCAGCTTTAGGGAGATCCCTAATTCACCCCTCCACTTT
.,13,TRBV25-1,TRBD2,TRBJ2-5,CATTRWGGETQYF,TGTGCCACCACACGGTGGGGGGGAGAGACCCAGTACTTC
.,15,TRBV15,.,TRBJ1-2,CATSRGPGANYGYTF,TGTGCCACCAGCAGAGGTCCGGGTGCTAACTATGGCTACACCTTC
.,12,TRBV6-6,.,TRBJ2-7,CASSYGGNEQYF,TGTGCCAGCAGTTACGGAGGGAACGAGCAGTACTTC
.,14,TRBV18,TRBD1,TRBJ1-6,CASSRDRENSPLHF,TGTGCCAGCTCTCGGGACAGGGAGAATTCACCCCTCCACTTT
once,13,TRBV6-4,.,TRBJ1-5,CASSEQVGQPQHF,TGTGCCAGCAGTGAACAGGTCGGTCAGCCCCAGCATTTT
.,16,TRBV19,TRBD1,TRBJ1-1,CASSIEDRGLNTEAFF,TGTGCCAGTAGTATAGAGGACAGGGGCCTGAACACTGAAGCTTTCTTT
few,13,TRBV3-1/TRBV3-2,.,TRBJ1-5,CASSQYRYQPQHF,TGTGCCAGCAGCCAGTACAGGTACCAGCCCCAGCATTTT
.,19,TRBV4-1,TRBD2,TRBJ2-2,CASSLPGLAGGPNTGELFF,TGCGCCAGCAGCCTGCCCGGACTAGCGGGAGGGCCAAACACCGGGGAGCTGTTTTTT
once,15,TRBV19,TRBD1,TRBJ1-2,CASSFRDRINYGYTF,TGTGCCAGTAGCTTCCGGGACAGGATAAACTATGGCTACACCTTC
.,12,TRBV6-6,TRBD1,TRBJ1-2,CASSYVQGSYTF,TGTGCCAGCAGTTACGTACAGGGGAGCTACACCTTC
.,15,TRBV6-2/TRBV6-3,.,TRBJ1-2,CASSYPRHLLYGYTF,TGTGCCAGCAGTTACCCCCGACACCTACTCTATGGCTACACCTTC
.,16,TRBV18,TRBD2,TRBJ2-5,CASSPPWASGIETQYF,TGTGCCAGCTCACCACCGTGGGCCAGCGGGATAGAGACCCAGTACTTC
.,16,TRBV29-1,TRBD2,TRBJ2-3,CSAQGLAGGFKDTQYF,TGCAGCGCCCAGGGACTAGCGGGGGGGTTTAAAGATACGCAGTATTTT
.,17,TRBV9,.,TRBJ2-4,CASSVGGTTRAKNIQYF,TGTGCCAGCAGCGTAGGGGGGACGACTAGGGCCAAAAACATTCAGTACTTC
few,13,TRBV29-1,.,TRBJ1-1,CSVEVSGNTEAFF,TGCAGCGTTGAAGTGTCGGGGAACACTGAAGCTTTCTTT
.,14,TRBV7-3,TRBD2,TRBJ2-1,CASSPLAGRDEQFF,TGTGCCAGCAGCCCTCTAGCGGGGCGCGATGAGCAGTTCTTC
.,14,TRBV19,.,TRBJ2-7,CASTSIGTPYEQYF,TGTGCCAGTACCTCGATCGGGACTCCCTACGAGCAGTACTTC
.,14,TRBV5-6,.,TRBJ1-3,CASSLRGSGNTIYF,TGTGCCAGCAGCTTAAGGGGATCTGGAAACACCATATATTTT
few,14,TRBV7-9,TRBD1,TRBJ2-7,CASSLAAGGTEQYF,TGTGCCAGCAGCTTAGCGGCAGGGGGCACAGAGCAGTACTTC
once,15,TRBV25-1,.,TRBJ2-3,CASSMGRVITDTQYF,TGTGCCAGCAGTATGGGCAGGGTGATCACAGATACGCAGTATTTT
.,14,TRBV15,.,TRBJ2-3,CATSRDYRVDTQYF,TGTGCCACCAGCAGAGACTACAGGGTGGATACGCAGTATTTT
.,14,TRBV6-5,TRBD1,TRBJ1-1,CASSRDRDITEAFF,TGTGCCAGCAGTCGGGACAGGGACATCACTGAAGCTTTCTTT
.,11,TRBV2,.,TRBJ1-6,CASSEERTLHF,TGTGCCAGCAGTGAAGAGAGGACCCTCCACTTT
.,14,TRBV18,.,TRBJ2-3,CASSPRGPTDTQYF,TGTGCCAGCTCACCACGGGGGCCTACAGATACGCAGTATTTT
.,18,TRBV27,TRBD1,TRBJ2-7,CASSLWGTRRQGLSEQYF,TGTGCCAGCAGTTTGTGGGGTACGCGGAGACAGGGGTTGAGTGAGCAGTACTTC
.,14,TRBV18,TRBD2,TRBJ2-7,CASSHRGGEVEQYF,TGTGCCAGCTCACACCGCGGGGGGGAGGTCGAGCAGTACTTC
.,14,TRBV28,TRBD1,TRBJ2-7,CASSPPGQTYEQYF,TGTGCCAGCAGCCCCCCGGGACAGACCTACGAGCAGTACTTC
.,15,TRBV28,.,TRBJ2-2,CASSFGGAGTGELFF,TGTGCCAGCAGTTTTGGGGGAGCGGGCACCGGGGAGCTGTTTTTT
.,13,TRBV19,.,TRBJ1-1,CASSTGVSTEAFF,TGTGCCAGTAGTACGGGGGTTAGCACTGAAGCTTTCTTT
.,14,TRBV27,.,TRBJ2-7,CASSPQLGPYEQYF,TGTGCCAGCAGTCCCCAACTGGGGCCCTACGAGCAGTACTTC
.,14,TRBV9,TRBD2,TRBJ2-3,CAGSATSGKVGQYF,TGTGCCGGCAGCGCGACTAGCGGGAAGGTGGGGCAGTATTTT
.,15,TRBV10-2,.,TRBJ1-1,CASSEPALGNTEAFF,TGCGCCAGCAGTGAGCCTGCCCTAGGGAACACTGAAGCTTTCTTT
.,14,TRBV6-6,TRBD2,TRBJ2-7,CASSYWGGGYEQYF,TGTGCCAGCAGTTACTGGGGGGGAGGCTACGAGCAGTACTTC
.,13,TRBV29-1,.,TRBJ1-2,CSVRGQGNYGYTF,TGCAGCGTTCGCGGTCAGGGGAACTATGGCTACACCTTC
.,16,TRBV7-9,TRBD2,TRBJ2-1,CASSWGLAGAYNEQFF,TGTGCCAGCAGCTGGGGACTAGCGGGAGCATACAATGAGCAGTTCTTC
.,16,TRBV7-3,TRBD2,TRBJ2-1,CASSPQGLAGTNEQFF,TGTGCCAGCAGCCCCCAGGGACTAGCGGGAACCAATGAGCAGTTCTTC
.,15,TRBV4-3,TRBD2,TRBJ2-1,CASSLGTSGSREQFF,TGCGCCAGCAGCCTGGGGACTAGCGGGAGCCGTGAGCAGTTCTTC
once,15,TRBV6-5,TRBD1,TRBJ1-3,CASSYQLGGGNTIYF,TGTGCCAGCAGTTACCAACTAGGGGGCGGAAACACCATATATTTT
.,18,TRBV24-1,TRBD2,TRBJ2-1,CATSDPLGTSGRNNEQFF,TGTGCCACCAGTGATCCGCTAGGGACTAGCGGGAGAAACAATGAGCAGTTCTTC
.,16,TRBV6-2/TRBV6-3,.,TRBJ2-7,CASSPWGSGETYEQYF,TGTGCCAGCAGTCCCTGGGGTAGCGGAGAAACCTACGAGCAGTACTTC